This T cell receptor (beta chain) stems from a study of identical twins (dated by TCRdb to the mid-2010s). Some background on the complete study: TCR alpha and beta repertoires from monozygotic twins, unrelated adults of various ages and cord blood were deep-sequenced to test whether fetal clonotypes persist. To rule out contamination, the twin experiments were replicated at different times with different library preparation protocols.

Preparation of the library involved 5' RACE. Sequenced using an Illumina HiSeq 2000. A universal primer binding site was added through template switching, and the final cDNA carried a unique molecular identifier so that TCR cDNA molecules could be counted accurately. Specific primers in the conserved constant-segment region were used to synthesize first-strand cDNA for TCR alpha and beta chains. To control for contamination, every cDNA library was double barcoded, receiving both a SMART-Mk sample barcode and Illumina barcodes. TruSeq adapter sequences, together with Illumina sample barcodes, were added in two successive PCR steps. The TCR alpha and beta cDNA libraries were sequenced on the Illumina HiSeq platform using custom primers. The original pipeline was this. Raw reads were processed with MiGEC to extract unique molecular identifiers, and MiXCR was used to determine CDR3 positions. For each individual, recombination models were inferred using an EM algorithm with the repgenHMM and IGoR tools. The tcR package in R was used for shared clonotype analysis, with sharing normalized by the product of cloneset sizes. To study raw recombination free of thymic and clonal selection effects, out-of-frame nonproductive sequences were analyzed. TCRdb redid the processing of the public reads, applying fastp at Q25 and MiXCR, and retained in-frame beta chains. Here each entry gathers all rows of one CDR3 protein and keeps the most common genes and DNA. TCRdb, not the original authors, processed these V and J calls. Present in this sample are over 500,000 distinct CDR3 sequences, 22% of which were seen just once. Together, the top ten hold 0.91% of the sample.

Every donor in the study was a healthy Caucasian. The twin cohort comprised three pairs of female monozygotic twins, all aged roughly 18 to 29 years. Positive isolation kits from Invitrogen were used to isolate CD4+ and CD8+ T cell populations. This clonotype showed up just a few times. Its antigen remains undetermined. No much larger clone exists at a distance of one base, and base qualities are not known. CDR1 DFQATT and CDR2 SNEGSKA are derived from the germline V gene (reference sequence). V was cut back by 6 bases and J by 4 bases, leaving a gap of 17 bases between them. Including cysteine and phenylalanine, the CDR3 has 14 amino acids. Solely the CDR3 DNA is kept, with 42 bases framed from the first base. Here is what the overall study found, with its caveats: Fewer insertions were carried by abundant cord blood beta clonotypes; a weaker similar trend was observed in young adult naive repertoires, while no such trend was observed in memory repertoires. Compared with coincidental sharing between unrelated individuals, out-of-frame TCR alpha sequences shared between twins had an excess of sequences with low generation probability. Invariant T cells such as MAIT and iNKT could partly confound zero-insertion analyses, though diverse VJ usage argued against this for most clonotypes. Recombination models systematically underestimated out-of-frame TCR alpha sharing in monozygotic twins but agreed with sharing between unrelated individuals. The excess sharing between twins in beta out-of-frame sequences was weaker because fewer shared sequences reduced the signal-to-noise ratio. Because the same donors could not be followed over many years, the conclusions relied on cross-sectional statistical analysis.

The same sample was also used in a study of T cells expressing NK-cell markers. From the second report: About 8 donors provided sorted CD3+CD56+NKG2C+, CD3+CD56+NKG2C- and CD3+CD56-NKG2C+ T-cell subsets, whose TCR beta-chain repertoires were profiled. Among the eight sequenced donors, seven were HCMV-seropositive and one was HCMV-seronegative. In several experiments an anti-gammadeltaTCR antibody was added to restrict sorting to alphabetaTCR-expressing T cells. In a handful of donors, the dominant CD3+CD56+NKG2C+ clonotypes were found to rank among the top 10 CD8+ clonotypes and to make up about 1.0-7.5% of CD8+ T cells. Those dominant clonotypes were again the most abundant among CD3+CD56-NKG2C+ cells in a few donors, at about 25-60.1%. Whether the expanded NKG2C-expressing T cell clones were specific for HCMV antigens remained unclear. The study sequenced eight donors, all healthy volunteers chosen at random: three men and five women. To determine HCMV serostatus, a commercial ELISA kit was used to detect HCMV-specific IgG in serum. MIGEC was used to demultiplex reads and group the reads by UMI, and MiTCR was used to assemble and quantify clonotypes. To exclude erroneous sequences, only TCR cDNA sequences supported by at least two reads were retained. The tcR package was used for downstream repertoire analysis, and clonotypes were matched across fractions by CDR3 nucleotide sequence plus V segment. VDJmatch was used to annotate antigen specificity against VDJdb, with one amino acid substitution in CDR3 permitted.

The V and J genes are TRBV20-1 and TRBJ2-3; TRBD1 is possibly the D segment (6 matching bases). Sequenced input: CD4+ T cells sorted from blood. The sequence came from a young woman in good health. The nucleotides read TGCAGTGCGCCGGTCTGGGGGCGCCCAGATACGCAGTATTTT. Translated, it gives CSAPVWGRPDTQYF.